The next 7 T cell receptor beta chains were all read from a single sample in a study of shared clonotypes between healthy human individuals. TCRdb's table, derived via immunoSEQ multiplex PCR, lists solely in-frame clones and lacks some. Here the sample spans some 2,000,000 clones, over 85% being singletons. What was sequenced was naive CD4+ T cells sorted from blood. Described subset: CD45RA+ positively selected. Every receptor here comes from a man younger than 35 in good health.

This chain links TRBV2 with TRBJ1-2, with D perhaps TRBD1 (5 bases). The ends were cut back, 2 bases at V and 6 bases at J, with 10 bases in the middle. CDR1 and CDR2 (germline): SNHLY, FYNNEI. This CDR3 has 13 amino acids. This chain's CDR3 is CASSEQGVDGYTF. Written as DNA, the CDR3 is TGTGCCAGCAGTGAACAAGGGGTCGATGGCTACACCTTC.

The chain's CDR3 is CASSRGEPYEQYF. The CDR3 coding sequence is TGTGCCAGCAGTCGCGGGGAGCCCTACGAGCAGTACTTC. The rearrangement links TRBV7-9 to TRBJ2-7; tentative D call: TRBD2 (6 bases). The CDR3 covers 13 residues. Per the germline V gene, CDR1 is SEHNR and CDR2 is FQNEAQ (reference sequence). The germline V and J ends were trimmed by 6 bases and 2 bases, with 11 bases remaining between them.

The chain links TRBV18 to TRBJ2-5, with 9 bases matching TRBD1. The CDR3 extends over 16 amino acids. CDR1 and CDR2 from the germline V gene are KGHSH and LQKENI. Germline trimming cut 3 bases from V and 5 bases from J; bases unmatched to any gene: 10. The CDR3 bases are TGTGCCAGCTCACCCCAAACACAGGGGGCGCGGGAGACCCAGTACTTC. Protein: CASSPQTQGARETQYF.

The gene calls are TRBV4-2 and TRBJ1-4, with 7 bases identical to TRBD1. Germline CDR1 is LGHNA and CDR2 is YNFKEQ. There are 14 residues in the CDR3. V lost 0 bases to trimming and J lost 7 bases; unmatched junction nucleotides: 2. The CDR3: CASSQERTGEKLFF. For the CDR3, the DNA is TGTGCCAGCAGCCAAGAGAGGACAGGTGAAAAACTGTTTTTT.

This clone was seen only once. At the DNA level, this CDR3 is encoded by other sequences in the same sample as well. This chain joins TRBV19 and TRBJ2-4; a possible D gene is TRBD1 (6 bases). Germline V lookup: CDR1 LNHDA, CDR2 SQIVND (reference sequence). Trimming removed 3 bases from V and 7 bases from J, with 7 bases in between. The CDR3 extends over 12 amino acids. CDR3 bases: TGTGCCAGTAGTATTGACAGGAACATTCAGTACTTC. This gives the protein CASSIDRNIQYF.

This rearrangement joins TRBV10-3 to TRBJ2-5, with TRBD1 matching 9 bases. The CDR3 loop spans 14 amino acids. Germline V gene data show CDR1 as ENHRY and CDR2 as SYGVKD. Trimming took 5 bases from V and 5 from J; bases not matched to a gene: 6. CDR3 residues: CAISPGQGLETQYF. DNA of the CDR3: TGTGCCATCAGTCCGGGACAGGGTTTGGAGACCCAGTACTTC.

The CDR3 loop reads CASIGTGDQPQHF. The CDR3 nucleotides read TGTGCCAGTATCGGGACAGGGGATCAGCCCCAGCATTTT. The chain carries TRBV28 and TRBJ1-5; 10 bases are shared with TRBD1. Unmatched junction bases numbered 4, after V lost 9 bases and J lost 5 bases. The CDR3 totals 13 residues. Germline V CDR1 and CDR2: MDHEN, SYDVKM.